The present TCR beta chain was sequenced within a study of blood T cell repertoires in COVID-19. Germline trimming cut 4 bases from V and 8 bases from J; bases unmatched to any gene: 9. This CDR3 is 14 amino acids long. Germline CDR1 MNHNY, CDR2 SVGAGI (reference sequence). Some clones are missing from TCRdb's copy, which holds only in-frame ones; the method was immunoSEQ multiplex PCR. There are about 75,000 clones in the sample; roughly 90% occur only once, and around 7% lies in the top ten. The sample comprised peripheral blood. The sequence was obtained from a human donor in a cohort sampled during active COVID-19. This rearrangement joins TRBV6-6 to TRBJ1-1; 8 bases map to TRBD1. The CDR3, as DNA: TGTGCCAGCAGTTCCCAGCGGACAGGGCCCGAAGCTTTCTTT. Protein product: CASSSQRTGPEAFF.